This entry lists 2 T cell receptor beta chains sequenced from one sample in a study of shared clonotypes between healthy human individuals. The naive CD8 subset, CD45RO-negative cells positively selected for CCR7, excluded terminally differentiated effector memory CD45RA+ cells. Using immunoSEQ multiplex PCR, the repertoire was profiled, and TCRdb retains in-frame clones only, with some absent. The repertoire holds around 1,900,000 clones, with 93% as singletons. The sample taken for sequencing was naive CD8+ T cells from PBMCs. The receptors originated from a man aged 18 to 29 in good health. Some clones in this sample may be carry-over from other donors' samples.

The chain joins TRBV27 to TRBJ1-1, with TRBD1 matching over 9 bases. Germline V lookup: CDR1 MNHEY, CDR2 SMNVEV (reference sequence). This CDR3 has 13 amino acids. V was pared by 5 bases and J by 5 bases, with 3 bases of the junction left unmatched. CDR3 loop: CASSGGTGTEAFF. The CDR3, as DNA: TGTGCCAGCAGTGGGGGGACAGGGACTGAAGCTTTCTTT.

The chain carries TRBV2 and TRBJ2-1; D tentatively fits TRBD1 or TRBD2 (6 bases each). CDR1 SNHLY and CDR2 FYNNEI come from the germline V gene. V gave up 9 bases and J gave up 4 bases, with 28 bases separating them. This CDR3 is 18 amino acids long. The CDR3 region has the DNA TGTGCCAGTCCTCCGAAGGAGGGGGTGGAGGTTTCTTACAATGAGCAGTTCTTC. Amino acid sequence: CASPPKEGVEVSYNEQFF.